This T cell receptor beta chain is from a study of cytomegalovirus exposure and HLA in healthy donors. The CDR3 has 13 amino acids. The ends were cut back, 7 bases at V and 4 bases at J, with 13 bases in the middle. Germline CDR1 WSHSY, CDR2 SAAADI. Use of 60 Vbeta and 13 Jbeta primers characterized the PCR. Data came from immunoSEQ multiplex PCR; TCRdb stores just in-frame clones and leaves some out. The table lists roughly 54,000 clones, 70% of them singletons. This clone was counted a few times. Its antigen is undetermined. The study's findings and limits: In a later analysis, fewer than 20,000 TCR beta sequences were associated with HLA alleles at 0.05 false discovery rate. Highly shared sequence variants in one cluster were likely a sequencing artifact. Researchers reported that a few CMV-associated chains were confirmed in vitro as CMV antigen-specific.

Sequenced material: PBMCs. The sequence derives from an older woman in good health and CMV-seropositive. V gene TRBV10-2 combines with J gene TRBJ2-5, with a possible D match to TRBD1 (5 bases). CDR3 amino acids: CASTDQGSETQYF. Here the CDR3 DNA reads TGCGCCAGCACAGACCAGGGTTCAGAGACCCAGTACTTC.